The rows below give T cell receptor beta chains drawn from one sample of a study of T cells after yellow fever vaccination. TCRdb itself ran the 5' RACE reads through MiXCR, one entry per CDR3 protein. The table records about 320,000 distinct CDR3 sequences, roughly 10% of them present only once. Sample: CD4+ T cells sorted from PBMCs, taken 45 days after the yellow fever booster vaccination. The receptors shown here come from a man younger than 35 who received the YFV17D yellow fever vaccine. CDR3s leave out the opening cysteine and the closing phenylalanine or tryptophan. The order of the fields is clone size, V gene, CDR3 length, D gene, CDR3 protein. The D gene is left open where the match is weak. Only part of the rows carry a size: once, few, many, or a class if the clone is expanded.

size: few; V: TRBV5-1; length: 16; D: TRBD2; CDR3: ASSLRPLAGGRPDTQY
size: -; V: TRBV7-3; length: 12; D: -; CDR3: ASSPFLASETQY
size: few; V: TRBV11-2; length: 16; D: TRBD1; CDR3: ASSWRRGRGRANYGYT
size: -; V: TRBV18; length: 18; D: TRBD2; CDR3: ASSPRNPETGTSGTDTQY
size: -; V: TRBV5-1; length: 15; D: TRBD2; CDR3: ASSPSGAGGITDTQY
size: many; V: TRBV12-3/TRBV12-4; length: 9; D: -; CDR3: ASSLGNGYT
size: -; V: TRBV7-3; length: 13; D: TRBD1; CDR3: ASSSHRGNPYEQY
size: few; V: TRBV12-3/TRBV12-4; length: 13; D: TRBD2; CDR3: ASSLRLAGVGELF
size: many; V: TRBV4-1; length: 17; D: TRBD1; CDR3: ASSQEGTGIWGRSYEQY
size: few; V: TRBV2; length: 12; D: TRBD1; CDR3: ASALRDRNQPQH
size: many; V: TRBV12-3/TRBV12-4; length: 11; D: -; CDR3: ASSQTGNTEAF
size: many; V: TRBV27; length: 13; D: -; CDR3: ASTLLGDSPDTQY
size: -; V: TRBV7-2; length: 21; D: -; CDR3: ASSLGDRGVRRTTGTVNQPQH
size: -; V: TRBV14; length: 12; D: TRBD2; CDR3: ASSLYSSGNIQY
size: -; V: TRBV7-3; length: 11; D: -; CDR3: ASSGLGTDTQY
size: few; V: TRBV6-1; length: 13; D: TRBD2; CDR3: ASSDAARLAREQF
size: few; V: TRBV7-2; length: 11; D: TRBD1; CDR3: ASSLQQGSEAF
size: -; V: TRBV5-4; length: 12; D: TRBD2; CDR3: ASSITSGVNEQF
size: few; V: TRBV15; length: 12; D: -; CDR3: ATSRDKGGGELF
size: -; V: TRBV6-5; length: 13; D: -; CDR3: ASSYSVVGKNIQY
size: -; V: TRBV10-3; length: 13; D: TRBD2; CDR3: AISESREGTDTQY
size: many; V: TRBV12-3/TRBV12-4; length: 10; D: TRBD1; CDR3: ASSGTGNGYT
size: -; V: TRBV6-5; length: 13; D: TRBD2; CDR3: ASSPLGRGGHTQY
size: once; V: TRBV10-3; length: 10; D: -; CDR3: ATRGSGSPLH
size: many; V: TRBV20-1; length: 14; D: TRBD2; CDR3: SASGLAGGQADTQY
size: few; V: TRBV24-1; length: 13; D: TRBD1; CDR3: ATSEAGQGYQPQH
size: few; V: TRBV15; length: 15; D: TRBD1; CDR3: ATSSPIKTGKGYGYT
size: many; V: TRBV12-3/TRBV12-4; length: 12; D: -; CDR3: ASSWRGHTGELF
size: -; V: TRBV20-1; length: 11; D: TRBD2; CDR3: SAPSGAYNEQF
size: -; V: TRBV7-8; length: 16; D: TRBD1; CDR3: ASSLATYRGPFTDTQY
size: -; V: TRBV7-9; length: 12; D: -; CDR3: ASSLAPGPWELF
size: few; V: TRBV18; length: 15; D: TRBD1; CDR3: ASSPPLQGDDTDTQY
size: many; V: TRBV4-3; length: 17; D: TRBD1; CDR3: ASSQDSPIGTVVGYEQY
size: few; V: TRBV12-3/TRBV12-4; length: 17; D: TRBD1; CDR3: ASSSPSGTGATGTGELF
size: few; V: TRBV5-4; length: 13; D: -; CDR3: ASRKTGGENYGYT